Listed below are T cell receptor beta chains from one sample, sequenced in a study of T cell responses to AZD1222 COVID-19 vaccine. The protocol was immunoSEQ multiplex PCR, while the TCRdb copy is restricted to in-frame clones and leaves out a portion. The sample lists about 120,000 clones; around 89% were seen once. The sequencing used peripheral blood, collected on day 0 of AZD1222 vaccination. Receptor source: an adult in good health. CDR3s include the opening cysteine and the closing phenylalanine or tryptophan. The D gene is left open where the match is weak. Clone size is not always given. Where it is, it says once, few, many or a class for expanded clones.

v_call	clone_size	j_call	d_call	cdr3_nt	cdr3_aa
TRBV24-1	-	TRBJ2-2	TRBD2	TGTGCCACCAGTGATCACTTCCGGGGGGGCACCGGGGAGCTGTTTTTT	CATSDHFRGGTGELFF
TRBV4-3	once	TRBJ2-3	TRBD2	TGCGCCAGCAGCCAAGCCATTAGCGGGAACCCGGATACGCAGTATTTT	CASSQAISGNPDTQYF
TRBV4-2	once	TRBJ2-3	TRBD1	TGTGCCAGCAGCCACCCCGGGCCGGGACAGGGGAGCACAGATACGCAGTATTTT	CASSHPGPGQGSTDTQYF
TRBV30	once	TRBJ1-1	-	TGTGCCTGGAGTGTGCTGGGTTGGAACACTGAAGCTTTCTTT	CAWSVLGWNTEAFF
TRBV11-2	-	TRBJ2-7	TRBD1	TGTGCCAGCAGCTGGACAGGAAGCGGCTACGAGCAGTACTTC	CASSWTGSGYEQYF
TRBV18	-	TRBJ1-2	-	TGTGCCAGCTCCCTGGACGGTCTCTATGGCTACACCTTC	CASSLDGLYGYTF
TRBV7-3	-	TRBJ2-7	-	TGTGCCAGCAGCTTAAGTTCTGACAGTGGCTACGAGCAGTACTTC	CASSLSSDSGYEQYF
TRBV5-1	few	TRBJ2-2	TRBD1	TGCGCCAGCAGGTCCGGGACAGGGGTCGTCGGGGAGCTGTTTTTT	CASRSGTGVVGELFF
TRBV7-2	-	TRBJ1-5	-	TGTGCCAGCAGCTTAAGGGGGGGCGCGGACCAGCCCCAGCATTTT	CASSLRGGADQPQHF
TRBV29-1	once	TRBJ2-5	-	TGCAGCGTTGAAAGGGTAGGCCAGGTCCAGTACTTC	CSVERVGQVQYF
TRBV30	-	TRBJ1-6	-	TGTGCCTGGAGAGCCACCGGGCTCAATAATTCACCCCTCCACTTT	CAWRATGLNNSPLHF